This T cell receptor (beta chain) was sequenced in a study of shared clonotypes between healthy human individuals. Libraries were prepared by immunoSEQ multiplex PCR; TCRdb keeps only in-frame clonotypes and omits some of them. Here the sample spans about 2.1 million clones, roughly 91% being singletons. In its sample, this clone was seen once. Terminally differentiated effector memory CD45RA+ cells were excluded by CCR7 positive selection of CD45RO-negative cells. The germline V gene has CDR1 MDHEN and CDR2 SYDVKM. Between the trimmed V and J ends, which lost 6 bases and 3 bases, there was a span of 17 bases. CDR3 length equals 16 residues.

This sequence originates from a man younger than 30 in good health. Some clones in this sample may be carry-over from other donors' samples. The chain has TRBV28 and TRBJ1-4, with D possibly matching TRBD1 (5 bases). Sequencing was done on a sample of naive CD8+ T cells from PBMCs. This chain's CDR3 is CASSEMGWGANEKLFF. In nucleotides, the CDR3 is TGTGCCAGCAGCGAGATGGGGTGGGGGGCTAATGAAAAACTGTTTTTT.